One and the same sample provided the 10 T cell receptor beta chains below, sequenced in a study of cytomegalovirus exposure and HLA in healthy donors (dated by TCRdb to about 2017). The library was obtained by the immunoSEQ multiplex PCR assay. TCRdb carries this immuneACCESS record with in-frame sequences only. Its versions omit some clonotypes, under half of them owing to an unresolved V gene in the studies checked, with the rest unexplained. Across this sample there are some 100,000 clones, with 88% seen only once. The top ten clonotypes cover roughly 2.1% of the sample. The sample comprised PBMCs. These receptors all come from a woman younger than 35 in good health and CMV-seronegative.

This clone came up once. V is TRBV18 and J is TRBJ2-1; 7 bases agree with TRBD1. V lost 3 bases, J lost 8 bases, and 7 bases stayed unmatched. Germline V CDR1 and CDR2: KGHSH, LQKENI. The CDR3 is made up of 14 amino acids. CDR3 residues: CASSPVQGEHEQFF. The CDR3 coding sequence is TGTGCCAGCTCACCCGTGCAGGGGGAACATGAGCAGTTCTTC.

The V gene is TRBV20-1, the J gene TRBJ1-1; unclear D gene. This CDR3 contains 11 residues. In germline, CDR1 is DFQATT, CDR2 SNEGSKA (reference sequence). V lost 5 bases and J lost 1, with 5 bases in between. CDR3 sequence reads: CSASGNTEAFF. As DNA, the CDR3 is TGCAGTGCTTCAGGGAACACTGAAGCTTTCTTT.

This clone was recorded once. This chain links TRBV6-5 with TRBJ1-5; 7 bases line up with TRBD1. V trimming: 3 bases; J trimming: 9 bases; junction bases outside the gene matches: 11. Germline CDR1 and CDR2: MNHEY and SVGAGI. CDR3 length equals 15 residues. The chain's CDR3 is CASSYSNRGQGPQHF. Written as DNA, the CDR3 is TGTGCCAGCAGTTATTCAAACAGGGGACAAGGGCCCCAGCATTTT.

V and J are TRBV5-1 and TRBJ2-1; 11 nucleotides align to TRBD2. The CDR3 totals 14 residues. The junction had 5 bases not matched to a gene; V was cut back by 9 bases and J by 3 bases. The germline gives CDR1 SGHRS, CDR2 YFSETQ. The CDR3 DNA reads TGCGCCACTTCTAGCGGGAGGAACTACAATGAGCAGTTCTTC. Protein product: CATSSGRNYNEQFF.

This clone was seen a single time. This chain joins TRBV4-2 and TRBJ1-3; 9 nucleotides agree with TRBD1. The germline V gene encodes CDR1 LGHNA and CDR2 YNFKEQ. The CDR3 is 17 residues long. V shed 2 bases, J shed 6 bases, and the junction held 11 bases outside the gene matches. This CDR3 reads CASSQPTPTGGQNTIYF. The CDR3 nucleotides are TGTGCCAGCAGCCAACCTACCCCGACAGGGGGACAAAACACCATATATTTT.

The gene calls are TRBV30 and TRBJ2-1, with D uncertain. Between the trimmed V and J ends, which lost 3 bases and 5 bases, there was a span of 8 bases. Germline V CDR1 and CDR2: GTSNPN, SVGIG (reference sequence). This CDR3 is 12 amino acids long. The CDR3 spells CAWRTRNNEQFF. As DNA, the CDR3 is TGTGCCTGGAGAACGAGAAACAATGAGCAGTTCTTC. Using reference TRBV30 and TRBJ2-1 for the parts outside the CDR3, the full variable domain is SQTIHQWPATLVQPVGSPLSLECTVEGTSNPNLYWYRQAAGRGLQLLFYSVGIGQISSEVPQNLSASRPQDRQFILSSKKLLLSDSGFYLCAWRTRNNEQFFGPGTRLTVL.

This clone has a handful of counts. This chain connects TRBV27 to TRBJ2-7, with TRBD2 identical over 12 bases. The germline V gene has CDR1 MNHEY and CDR2 SMNVEV (reference sequence). The CDR3 spans 13 residues. The V segment lost 6 bases and the J segment 5 bases; nucleotides outside the gene matches: 2. In DNA form, the CDR3 reads TGTGCCAGCAGGCGACTAGCGGGGGACGAGCAGTACTTC. It is translated as CASRRLAGDEQYF.

This rearrangement joins TRBV28 to TRBJ1-5; D is unclear. Germline CDR1 is MDHEN and CDR2 is SYDVKM. V lost 6 bases and J 2 bases, leaving 14 bases between the germline ends. CDR3 size: 15 residues. The CDR3 region is CASSFDYGGNQPQHF. CDR3 DNA: TGTGCCAGCAGCTTTGACTACGGCGGCAATCAGCCCCAGCATTTT.

The J gene is TRBJ2-1, the V gene TRBV27; 7 bases match TRBD1. CDR1 MNHEY and CDR2 SMNVEV come from the germline V gene (reference sequence). CDR3 size: 15 residues. V lost 5 bases and J lost 3; bases outside the gene matches: 7. The CDR3 DNA reads TGTGCCAGCAGTATCCCCGGGACAGTCTACAATGAGCAGTTCTTC. Translated: CASSIPGTVYNEQFF.

The CDR3 reads CAWSDSGTSGRYEQFF. The CDR3 nucleotides are TGTGCCTGGAGTGACTCGGGGACTAGCGGGAGGTATGAGCAGTTCTTC. The chain links TRBV30 to TRBJ2-1; TRBD2 matches at 15 bases. The V and J ends lost 1 base and 8 bases, in that order; junction bases with no gene match: 6. There are 16 residues in the CDR3. Germline values: CDR1 GTSNPN, CDR2 SVGIG (reference sequence).